Below, 13 T cell receptor beta chains from the same sample are listed, as sequenced in a study of CD8+ T cells in alopecia areata. Sequencing templates came from extracted RNA that was reverse transcribed into cDNA. Measured with immunoSEQ multiplex PCR; TCRdb has only the in-frame clones, and not every one. The sample has 200,000 to 250,000 clones, 50% to 70% seen once. The specimen was CD4+ T cells sorted from blood, collected at week 0. All receptors come from a human donor with alopecia areata.

This clone appeared a few times. V gene TRBV5-1 combines with J gene TRBJ2-5, with no clear D. Trimming left V 3 bases short and J 5 bases short, with 11 bases between. CDR3 length equals 13 residues. Germline CDR1 is SGHRS and CDR2 is YFSETQ. For the CDR3, the DNA is TGCGCCAGCAGCTCTACAGAGACTGAGACCCAGTACTTC. This translates into CASSSTETETQYF. The variable domain in full, with the rest retrieved from reference TRBV5-1 and TRBJ2-5, is KAGVTQTPRYLIKTRGQQVTLSCSPISGHRSVSWYQQTPGQGLQFLFEYFSETQRNKGNFPGRFSGRQFSNSRSEMNVSTLELGDSALYLCASSSTETETQYFGPGTRLLVL.

This chain connects TRBV9 to TRBJ1-3; a possible D gene is TRBD1 (5 bases). Germline V gene data show CDR1 as SGDLS and CDR2 as YYNGEE. This CDR3 has 16 amino acids. V gave up 0 bases and J gave up 2 bases, with 12 bases separating them. The CDR3 bases are TGTGCCAGCAGCGTAGACCAGGGAGGTACTGGAAACACCATATATTTT. Translated, it gives CASSVDQGGTGNTIYF.

The gene calls are TRBV10-3 and TRBJ1-1; D not certain. The V end lost 10 bases, the J end lost 1 base, and 16 bases lay between the germline ends. The CDR3 consists of 14 residues. Germline loops: CDR1 ENHRY, CDR2 SYGVKD. Written as DNA, the CDR3 is TGTGCCAGCTTTACTGGACCGTCGAACACTGAAGCTTTCTTT. Residues: CASFTGPSNTEAFF.

This clone has only a few counts. This chain connects TRBV6-5 to TRBJ2-7, with 10 bases identical to TRBD2. The germline V gene has CDR1 MNHEY and CDR2 SVGAGI. This CDR3 contains 14 residues. V was clipped by 0 bases and J by 4 bases; unmatched bases: 0. The CDR3 spells CASSYSTSGYEQYF. The CDR3, as DNA: TGTGCCAGCAGTTACTCGACTAGCGGGTACGAGCAGTACTTC.

The chain has TRBV5-1 and TRBJ2-1, with 10 bases fitting TRBD2. The CDR3 consists of 13 residues. Losses at the gene ends were 3 bases for V and 10 bases for J; bases not matched to a gene: 4. Germline V lookup: CDR1 SGHRS, CDR2 YFSETQ. CDR3 region: CASSSMTSGEQFF. CDR3 in DNA: TGCGCCAGCAGCTCAATGACTAGCGGGGAGCAGTTCTTC.

J is TRBJ1-3 and V is TRBV2; perhaps TRBD1 as D (5 bases). This CDR3 is 13 amino acids long. Trimming cost V 8 bases and J 7 bases, with 15 bases left between them. Germline CDR1 SNHLY, CDR2 FYNNEI. CDR3 DNA: TGTGCCAGCTTCCGGGACGAAGGGAACACCATATATTTT. Protein sequence: CASFRDEGNTIYF.

This rearrangement joins TRBV7-9 to TRBJ2-7; 7 bases line up with TRBD1. V trimming: 2 bases; J trimming: 3 bases; junction bases outside the gene matches: 4. CDR1 and CDR2 from the germline V gene are SEHNR and FQNEAQ (reference sequence). The CDR3 runs to 14 residues. CDR3 protein: CASSLMSGGYEQYF. The CDR3 nucleotides are TGTGCCAGCAGCTTAATGTCAGGGGGCTACGAGCAGTACTTC.

The rearrangement joins TRBV29-1 to TRBJ2-7; D might be TRBD2 (6 bases). This CDR3 has 11 amino acids. V lost 6 bases to trimming and J lost 5 bases, with 11 bases between them. Germline CDR1 and CDR2: SQVTM and ANQGSEA. The CDR3 DNA reads TGCAGCGTACGGGGGACCCACGAGCAGTACTTC. As protein: CSVRGTHEQYF.

The rearrangement uses TRBV18 and TRBJ1-2; tentatively, D is TRBD1 (6 bases). CDR3 length: 14 residues. Germline CDR1 KGHSH, CDR2 LQKENI. Deletions cut 3 bases from V and 6 bases from J, with 14 bases between. The CDR3 DNA is TGTGCCAGCTCACCGCAACAGGGATCGAATGGCTACACCTTC. This gives the protein CASSPQQGSNGYTF.

This clone was observed a few times. The J gene is TRBJ1-2, the V gene TRBV5-1; tentatively, D is TRBD1 (6 bases). Per the germline V gene, CDR1 is SGHRS and CDR2 is YFSETQ. The V and J ends lost 0 bases and 6 bases respectively, with 12 bases between them. This CDR3 is built from 14 residues. As DNA, the CDR3 is TGCGCCAGCAGCTTGGCATCGGGGGCGCATGGCTACACCTTC. Translated: CASSLASGAHGYTF.

This sequence joins TRBV11-2 and TRBJ1-6; 7 positions match TRBD1. The length of the CDR3 is 14 residues. The J segment lost 8 bases and the V segment lost 5 bases, leaving 6 bases of the junction unmatched. From germline, CDR1 is SGHAT and CDR2 FQNNGV. The CDR3 DNA reads as TGTGCCAGCAGCCGACAGGGATGGGATTCACCCCTCCACTTT. Translated, it gives CASSRQGWDSPLHF.

The chain uses TRBV20-1 and TRBJ1-4; TRBD1 is a possible D gene (5 bases). Trimming took off 3 bases at V and 12 bases at J, with 11 bases between the two ends. Germline V lookup: CDR1 DFQATT, CDR2 SNEGSKA (reference sequence). The CDR3 loop spans 11 amino acids. CDR3 bases: TGCAGTGCTAGCTCCAGCAGGGAACTGTTTTTT. It translates to CSASSSRELFF.

This clone was found once. This chain joins TRBV7-9 and TRBJ1-1; D is unresolved. Germline loops: CDR1 SEHNR, CDR2 FQNEAQ (reference sequence). CDR3 length: 12 residues. The ends were cut back, 5 bases at V and 10 bases at J, with 14 bases in the middle. This CDR3 is CASSTESVLAFF. CDR3 in DNA: TGTGCCAGCAGCACGGAATCGGTTTTAGCTTTCTTT. The full variable domain, with the rest looked up from reference TRBV7-9 and TRBJ1-1, is DTGVSQNPRHKITKRGQNVTFRCDPISEHNRLYWYRQTLGQGPEFLTYFQNEAQLEKSRLLSDRFSAERPKGSFSTLEIQRTEQGDSAMYLCASSTESVLAFFGQGTRLTVV.